This T cell receptor beta chain is drawn from a study of cytomegalovirus exposure and HLA in healthy donors. General study results and limits: Subsequent analysis showed first-cohort TCR clusters tending to co-occur in approximately 120 validation repertoires.

On this clone: Its antigen is undetermined.

Data came from immunoSEQ multiplex PCR; TCRdb stores just in-frame clones and leaves some out. The data contain about 130,000 clones, approximately 95% of them singletons. The CDR3 covers 11 residues. Trimming shortened V by 10 bases and J by 4 bases, and 10 bases separated the two germline ends. Germline CDR1 and CDR2: MNHEY and SVGAGI. These donors were members of the roughly 120-subject validation cohort, a group separate from the approximately 700-subject first cohort. This TCR derives from a man aged 18 to 35 in good health and CMV-seronegative. The chain is built from TRBV6-5 and TRBJ1-1, with unresolved D. The material sequenced was PBMCs. CDR3 nucleotides: TGTGCCACGAGCCTTGGCACTGAAGCTTTCTTT. It is translated as CATSLGTEAFF.